The source of this T cell receptor (beta chain) is a study of patients and donors after allogeneic stem cell transplantation. TCRdb re-called the RT-PCR reads through MiXCR, storing one row per CDR3 protein. The sample holds a few hundred thousand distinct CDR3 sequences; roughly 38% are singletons and the top ten take approximately 10%. This CDR3 contains 15 residues. V shed 5 bases and J 7 bases; nucleotides not matched to a gene: 7. This clonotype was observed a few times. The sequence came from a human donor who was either an allogeneic HSCT recipient or a stem cell or donor lymphocyte infusion donor (not recorded which). It is not recorded whose cells these are; they may come from a transplant donor. What was sequenced was blood, either unsorted or a sorted T cell fraction (not recorded which). The rearrangement uses TRBV12-3 or TRBV12-4 and TRBJ1-4; TRBD1 aligns across 10 bases. The CDR3 loop is CASSHSDRGTEKLFF. CDR3 in DNA: TGTGCCAGCAGTCATTCGGACAGGGGGACTGAAAAACTGTTTTTT.